Below, 3 T cell receptor beta chains from the same sample are listed, as sequenced in a study of blood T cells in healthy people across ages. The use of a sample-barcoded 5' primer and a J-beta primer mix characterized a second PCR of 7 to 11 cycles. TCRdb processed the 5' RACE reads anew with MiXCR; each CDR3 protein has one entry. The sample has 1.5 million to 2 million distinct CDR3 sequences; approximately 30% are singletons. Sequences were obtained from blood. These TCRs come from a woman under 40 in good health.

This clonotype showed up many times. The chain has TRBV29-1 and TRBJ2-7; D is possibly TRBD1 (5 bases). V lost 0 bases and J lost 4, with 10 bases in between. The CDR3 contains 13 residues. Germline values: CDR1 SQVTM, CDR2 ANQGSEA. CDR3 sequence reads: CSVEEDSLYEQYF. The CDR3 coding sequence is TGCAGCGTTGAAGAAGACAGTTTGTACGAGCAGTACTTC.

This clonotype was seen more than once but under ten times. The J gene is TRBJ2-1, the V gene TRBV12-3 or TRBV12-4; D may be TRBD1 (6 bases). This CDR3 is 16 amino acids long. Deletions cut 5 bases from V and 5 bases from J, with 19 bases between. The chain's CDR3 is CASSTKDRLTNNEQFF. The CDR3 DNA sequence: TGTGCCAGCAGTACAAAAGACAGGCTAACCAACAATGAGCAGTTCTTC.

In this sample, this clonotype turned up a few times. One end of the junction is discordant with germline, which a read error may explain. The chain employs TRBV6-5 and TRBJ1-5, with 9 bases that match TRBD1. In germline, CDR1 is MNHEY, CDR2 SVGAGI. CDR3 length equals 15 residues. For the CDR3, the DNA is TGCGCCAGCATTACCGACAGGGGGAGCAATCAGCCCCAGCATTTT. Translating it yields CASITDRGSNQPQHF.